The sequence of this T cell receptor (beta chain) was determined in a study of shared clonotypes between healthy human individuals. Across the whole study: The cohort comprised a couple of women and a few men. Their ages spanned 18 to 49 years.

Naive CD8 isolation took CD45RO-negative cells positively selected for CCR7 and excluded terminally differentiated effector memory CD45RA+ cells. Study-wide points: The genetic and exposure-history diversity represented was limited by few donors. An anticipated effect of sequencing depth on clonotype sharing among donors was recognized.

In the study's own analysis: As immunoSEQ supplied junction-only sequences (without quality scores), filtering differed. Sequencing used immunoSEQ multiplex PCR; TCRdb keeps in-frame clones, though not all of them. V and J calls plus clone size are reproduced from that table; the DNA served to infer D and trimming. Of hundreds of thousands of clones listed, 80% to 95% are singletons. Regarding this clone: As yet, its antigen is unknown.

This receptor was obtained from a young man in good health. Sequences were obtained from naive CD8+ T cells sorted from blood.

In nucleotides, the CDR3 is TGTGCCAGCAGCGACCCCAGAGGCCACGAGCAGTACTTC. Its translation: CASSDPRGHEQYF. The gene calls are TRBV7-9 and TRBJ2-7; D is unresolved. The CDR3 loop spans 13 amino acids. V was pared by 5 bases and J by 5 bases, with 13 bases between. CDR1 is SEHNR and CDR2 is FQNEAQ in the germline V gene (reference sequence).